This T cell receptor beta chain was retrieved from a study of human T cells and chemical hapten exposure. TCRdb reanalysed the 5' RACE reads using MiXCR and keeps one entry per CDR3 protein. The sample records 110,000 to 150,000 distinct CDR3 sequences, about 4% being singletons. Total RNA was isolated from unfractionated whole blood. Germline CDR1 is SGHRS and CDR2 is YFSETQ. The CDR3 contains 15 residues. The V gene lost 4 bases and the J gene lost 6 bases, with 19 bases spanning the gap. V and J are TRBV5-1 and TRBJ1-1; D is perhaps TRBD1 (5 bases). This receptor was identified in a female donor in good health. CDR3 DNA: TGCGCCAGCAGCCACGGACAAAGAATGGTCTCTGAAGCTTTCTTT. This translates into CASSHGQRMVSEAFF.